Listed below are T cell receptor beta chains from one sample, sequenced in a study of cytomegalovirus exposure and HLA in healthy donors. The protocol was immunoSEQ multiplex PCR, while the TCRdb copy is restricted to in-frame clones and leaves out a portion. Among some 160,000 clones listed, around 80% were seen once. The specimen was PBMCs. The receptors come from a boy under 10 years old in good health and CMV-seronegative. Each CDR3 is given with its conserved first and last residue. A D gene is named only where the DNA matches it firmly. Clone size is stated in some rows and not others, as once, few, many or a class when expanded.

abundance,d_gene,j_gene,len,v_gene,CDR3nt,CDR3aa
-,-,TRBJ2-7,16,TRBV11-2,TGTGCCAGCAGGCTAAAGGCGGGGACGGCTTATTACGAGCAGTACTTC,CASRLKAGTAYYEQYF
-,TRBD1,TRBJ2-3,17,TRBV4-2,TGTGCCAGCAGATCCATTACAGGGGGCTTTTTCCCAGATACGCAGTATTTT,CASRSITGGFFPDTQYF
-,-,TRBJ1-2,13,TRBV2,TGTGCCAGCAGTGACACGGGAAACTATGGCTACACCTTC,CASSDTGNYGYTF
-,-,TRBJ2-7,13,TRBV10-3,TGTGCCATCACTGAAGGTCCGGGGTGGGAGCAGTACTTC,CAITEGPGWEQYF
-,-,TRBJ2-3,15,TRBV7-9,TGTGCCAGCAGCCAGCAAGCTTCGGACACAGATACGCGGTATTTT,CASSQQASDTDTRYF
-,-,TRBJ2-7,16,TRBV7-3,TGTGCCAGCAGCTTAAGAAACCCGGAGTGGGGCGCCGAGCAGTACTTC,CASSLRNPEWGAEQYF
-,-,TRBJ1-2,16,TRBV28,TGTGCCAGCAGTTCCCGACAGGACAGTATACTTCGCGGCTACACCTTC,CASSSRQDSILRGYTF
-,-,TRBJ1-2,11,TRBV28,TGTGCCAGTACCCAGGGTTTCGGCTACACCTTC,CASTQGFGYTF
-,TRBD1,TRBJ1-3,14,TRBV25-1,TGTGCCAGCAGTGAAGGGACAGGGGGAAACACCATATATTTT,CASSEGTGGNTIYF
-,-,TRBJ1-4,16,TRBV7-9,TGTGCCAGCAGCTTACCAGGGGACACCAGGTCCGAAAAACTGTTTTTT,CASSLPGDTRSEKLFF
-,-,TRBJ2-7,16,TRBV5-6,TGTGCCAGCAGCTCGGGTATCCAGCCGACTATCTACGCGCAGTACTTC,CASSSGIQPTIYAQYF
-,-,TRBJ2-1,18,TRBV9,TGTGCCAGCAGCGTAGCCGGAGGACTACGGCTGGCCTACAATGAGCAGTTCTTC,CASSVAGGLRLAYNEQFF
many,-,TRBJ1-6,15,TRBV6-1,TGTGCCAGCAGTGATCGAGGTTTACAGGGTTCACCCCTCCACTTT,CASSDRGLQGSPLHF
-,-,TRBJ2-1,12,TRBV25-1,TGTGCCAGCAGTTCGTCTGTCAATGAGCAGTTCTTC,CASSSSVNEQFF
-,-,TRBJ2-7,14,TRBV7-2,TGTGCCAGCAGCTCCCTACGACTAGCCTACGAGCAGTACTTC,CASSSLRLAYEQYF
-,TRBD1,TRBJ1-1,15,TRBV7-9,TGTGCCAGCAGCTTTCCTCGGACAGGCCGGACTGAAGCTTTCTTT,CASSFPRTGRTEAFF
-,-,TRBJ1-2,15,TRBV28,TGTGCCAGCAGTCCACGTTGGGGGGGTAACTATGGCTACACCTTC,CASSPRWGGNYGYTF
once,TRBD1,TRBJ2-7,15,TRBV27,TGTGCCAGCAGTTTATCTCGACAGGGCTTATACGAGCAGTACTTC,CASSLSRQGLYEQYF
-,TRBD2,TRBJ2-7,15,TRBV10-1,TGCGTCTTTAATCCGTTGGGGGGGAGCCCGTTCGAGCAGTACTTC,CVFNPLGGSPFEQYF
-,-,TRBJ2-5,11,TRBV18,TGTGCCAGCTCACCACTAGAGGCCCAGTACTTC,CASSPLEAQYF
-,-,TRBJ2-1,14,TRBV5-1,TGCGCCAGCGGCCGGGTACTAGGGATAGGGGAGCAGTTCTTC,CASGRVLGIGEQFF
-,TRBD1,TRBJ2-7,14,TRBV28,TGTGCCAGCAGCGAGACAGGGGGATCCTACGAGCAGTACTTC,CASSETGGSYEQYF
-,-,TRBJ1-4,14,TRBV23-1,TGCGCCAGCAGTCAATTCCGGCGACTCGAAAAACTGTTTTTT,CASSQFRRLEKLFF
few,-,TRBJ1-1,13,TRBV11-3,TGTGCCAGCAGCCCCCGACAGAACACTGAAGCTTTCTTT,CASSPRQNTEAFF
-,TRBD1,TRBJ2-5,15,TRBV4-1,TGCGCCAGCAGCCGAACAGGGGGCCCGGGGGAGACCCAGTACTTC,CASSRTGGPGETQYF
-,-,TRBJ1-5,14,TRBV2,TGTGCCAGCAGTGAAGGGCAGGGCTTTCGGCCCCAGCATTTT,CASSEGQGFRPQHF
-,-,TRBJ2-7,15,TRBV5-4,TGTGCCAGCAAGTCCGGTGCGGCAAGTTCCTACGAGCAGTACTTC,CASKSGAASSYEQYF
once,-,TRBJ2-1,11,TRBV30,TGTGCCTGGAGGAGCCTCAATGAGCAGTTCTTC,CAWRSLNEQFF
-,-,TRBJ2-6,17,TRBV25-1,TGTGCCAGCAGTGAATATAACGGGATAGCCGGGGCCAACGTCCTGACTTTC,CASSEYNGIAGANVLTF
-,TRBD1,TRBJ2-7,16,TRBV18,TGTGCCAGCTCACCGATTTACCCAGGGACAGTCTACGAGCAGTACTTC,CASSPIYPGTVYEQYF
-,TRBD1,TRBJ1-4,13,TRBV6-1,TGTGCCAGCGGAGGGACAGAGGGTGAAAAACTGTTTTTT,CASGGTEGEKLFF
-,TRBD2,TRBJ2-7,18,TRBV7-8,TGTGCCAGCAGCGGATACGGACTAGCGGGAGGGCCAAGGAGCGAGCAGTACTTC,CASSGYGLAGGPRSEQYF
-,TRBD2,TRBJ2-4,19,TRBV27,TGTGCCAGCAGTGCCCGGGGGAGCGGGGGGCTTCTAGCCAAAAACATTCAGTACTTC,CASSARGSGGLLAKNIQYF
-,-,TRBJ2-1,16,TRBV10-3,TGTGCCATCAGTACCGTAAATCTAGTCGTCTACAATGAGCAGTTCTTC,CAISTVNLVVYNEQFF
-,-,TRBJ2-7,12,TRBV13,TGTGCCAGCAGCCGCGAAGTATACGAGCAGTACTTC,CASSREVYEQYF
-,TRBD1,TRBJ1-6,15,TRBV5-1,TGCGCCAGCAGGAAAGGGGGCCGTCCTTCGTCACCCCTCCACTTT,CASRKGGRPSSPLHF
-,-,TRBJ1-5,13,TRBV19,TGTGCCAGTAGTATGTGGGGGGACCAGCCCCAGCATTTT,CASSMWGDQPQHF
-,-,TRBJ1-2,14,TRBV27,TGTGCCAGCAATCTAAACGGGGGAAACTATGGCTACACCTTC,CASNLNGGNYGYTF
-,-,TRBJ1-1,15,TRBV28,TGTGCCAGCAGTCCCCCCCACAGGGTTGGTTCTGAAGCTTTCTTT,CASSPPHRVGSEAFF
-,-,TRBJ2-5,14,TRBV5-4,TGTGCCAGCAGCTTGCGTGCGGGCCAAGAGACCCAGTACTTC,CASSLRAGQETQYF
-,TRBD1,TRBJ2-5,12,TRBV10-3,TGTGCCATCAGCGGACAGGAAGAGACCCAGTACTTC,CAISGQEETQYF
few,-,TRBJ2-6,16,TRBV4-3,TGCGCCAGCAGCCAAGACAGGGGCTCTGGGGCCAACGTCCTGACTTTC,CASSQDRGSGANVLTF
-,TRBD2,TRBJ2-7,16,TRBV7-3,TGTGCCAGCAGCTTAAAGGGACTAGCGGGGACCTACGAGCAGTACTTC,CASSLKGLAGTYEQYF
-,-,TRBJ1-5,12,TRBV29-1,TGCAGCGTTGATACCCTGGGAGGGACCCAGCATTTT,CSVDTLGGTQHF
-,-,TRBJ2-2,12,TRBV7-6,TGTGCCAGCAGGGGCAACACCGGGGAGCTGTTTTTT,CASRGNTGELFF
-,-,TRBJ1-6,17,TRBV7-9,TGTGCCAGCAGCTTTTTAGCCGAAAGCTCCTATAATTCACCCCTCCACTTT,CASSFLAESSYNSPLHF
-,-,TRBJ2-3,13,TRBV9,TGTGCCAGCAGCTCTACTAGCACAGATACGCAGTATTTT,CASSSTSTDTQYF
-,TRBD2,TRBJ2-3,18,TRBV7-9,TGTTCCAGCAGCTTTTTCTTGAGCGGGGGCGCTAAAGGAGATACGCAGTATTTT,CSSSFFLSGGAKGDTQYF
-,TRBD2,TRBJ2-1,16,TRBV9,TGTGCCAGCAGCCCCAGGAGGGGCGGGAGCGAGAATGAGCAGTTCTTC,CASSPRRGGSENEQFF
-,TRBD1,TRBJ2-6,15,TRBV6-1,TGTGCCAGCAGCCAGGGGGTCTCTGGGGCCAACGTCCTGACTTTC,CASSQGVSGANVLTF
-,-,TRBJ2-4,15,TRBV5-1,TGCGCCAGCACCCTACAGGGTCTAGCCAAAAACATTCAGTACTTC,CASTLQGLAKNIQYF
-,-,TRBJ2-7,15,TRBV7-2,TGTGCCAGCAGCTTAAACGGACAAAACCTCTACGAGCAGTACTTC,CASSLNGQNLYEQYF
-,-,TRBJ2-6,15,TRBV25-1,TGTGCCAGCAGTAATCAGGGGCTTGGGGCCAACGTCCTGACTTTC,CASSNQGLGANVLTF
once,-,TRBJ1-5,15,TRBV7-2,TGTGCCAGCAGCCCAGATGGACAGACGACAGAACCCCAGCATTTT,CASSPDGQTTEPQHF
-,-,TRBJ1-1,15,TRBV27,TGTGCCAGCAGTTTTTCTCGGGACACCAACACTGAAGCCTTCTTT,CASSFSRDTNTEAFF